These T cell receptor beta chains were read from a single sample in a study of blood T cell repertoires in COVID-19. Profiling relied on immunoSEQ multiplex PCR, and the TCRdb table lists in-frame clones only, not all of them. This repertoire shows around 60,000 clones, 55% to 80% found once; its top ten account for around 4.9%. Sequenced sample: peripheral blood. The receptors shown here come from a woman between 65 and 79 years old with COVID-19, enrolled during active disease. CDR3s include the opening cysteine and the closing phenylalanine or tryptophan. A D gene is named only where the DNA matches it firmly. Only some rows state a clone size, as once, few, many or a class for expanded clones.

>TRBV19|-|16|-|TRBJ1-5
CASSNTGFWSNQPQHF
TGTGCCAGTAGTAATACAGGTTTTTGGAGCAATCAGCCCCAGCATTTT
>TRBV2|TRBD1|15|few|TRBJ2-5
CASRGTGGFRETQYF
TGTGCCAGCAGGGGGACAGGGGGCTTTCGAGAGACCCAGTACTTC
>TRBV19|-|17|-|TRBJ1-4
CASSVLTPVATNEKLFF
TGTGCCAGTAGTGTTCTTACGCCGGTAGCAACTAATGAAAAACTGTTTTTT
>TRBV9|-|17|-|TRBJ1-4
CASSTPGAKGGNEKLFF
TGTGCCAGCAGCACTCCTGGGGCTAAAGGGGGAAATGAAAAACTGTTTTTT
>TRBV19|-|12|few|TRBJ2-2
CASSFRGGELFF
TGTGCCAGTAGTTTTAGAGGAGGGGAGCTGTTTTTT
>TRBV7-9|TRBD1|14|few|TRBJ1-2
CASSLRTGDYGYTF
TGTGCCAGCAGCTTAAGGACAGGGGACTATGGCTACACCTTC
>TRBV4-2|-|15|few|TRBJ2-1
CASSQETSGHNEQFF
TGTGCCAGCAGCCAAGAGACTAGTGGCCACAATGAGCAGTTCTTC
>TRBV19|-|19|few|TRBJ2-2
CASSLPNPRALVNTGELFF
TGTGCCAGTAGTCTACCCAATCCCAGGGCGTTGGTGAACACCGGGGAGCTGTTTTTT
>TRBV4-3|-|14|-|TRBJ1-1
CASSQDFGSAEAFF
TGCGCCAGCAGCCAAGATTTTGGCAGTGCAGAAGCTTTCTTT
>TRBV28|TRBD1|15|-|TRBJ2-3
CASMSTGGLADTQYF
TGTGCCAGCATGTCGACAGGGGGCCTGGCAGATACGCAGTATTTT
>TRBV7-7|-|19|few|TRBJ2-1
CASSPTIPQDRFSYNEQFF
TGTGCCAGCAGCCCTACAATTCCACAGGACAGATTCTCCTACAATGAGCAGTTCTTC
>TRBV5-1|-|15|few|TRBJ2-7
CASRLGWDIEYEQYF
TGCGCCAGCAGACTTGGGTGGGACATTGAATACGAGCAGTACTTC
>TRBV3-1/TRBV3-2|-|17|few|TRBJ2-6
CASSQDPAGSGANVLTF
TGTGCCAGCAGCCAAGACCCAGCAGGCTCTGGGGCCAACGTCCTGACTTTC
>TRBV15|-|15|-|TRBJ1-5
CATSRGAGGNQPQHF
TGTGCCACCAGCAGAGGGGCGGGAGGCAATCAGCCCCAGCATTTT
>TRBV5-6|-|18|-|TRBJ2-2
CASSRLPRTARNTGELFF
TGTGCCAGCAGCAGGCTGCCCAGGACAGCCCGGAACACCGGGGAGCTGTTTTTT
>TRBV6-6|-|14|-|TRBJ2-5
CASSYSRVQETQYF
TGTGCCAGCAGTTACTCGAGGGTCCAAGAGACCCAGTACTTC
>TRBV24-1|TRBD2|15|-|TRBJ2-3
CATSVIAGSTDTQYF
TGTGCCACCAGTGTCATAGCGGGAAGCACAGATACGCAGTATTTT
>TRBV9|-|14|-|TRBJ2-2
CASSVRGITGELFF
TGTGCCAGCAGCGTTCGGGGTATCACCGGGGAGCTGTTTTTT
>TRBV18|TRBD1|14|-|TRBJ1-5
CASSPGQGIQPQHF
TGTGCCAGCTCACCGGGACAGGGGATTCAGCCCCAGCATTTT
>TRBV19|-|14|few|TRBJ1-4
CASREEGRGEKLFF
TGTGCCAGTAGAGAAGAGGGAAGAGGAGAAAAACTGTTTTTT
>TRBV27|-|14|once|TRBJ1-1
CASSFGEGWTEAFF
TGTGCCAGCAGTTTCGGAGAGGGTTGGACTGAAGCTTTCTTT
>TRBV9|-|14|once|TRBJ1-5
CASSVAGVNQPQHF
TGTGCCAGCAGCGTAGCAGGGGTCAATCAGCCCCAGCATTTT
>TRBV7-8|-|16|few|TRBJ2-5
CASSSSTGWDQETQYF
TGTGCCAGCAGCTCATCCACAGGGTGGGATCAAGAGACCCAGTACTTC
>TRBV9|-|13|-|TRBJ2-2
CASSPMSTGELFF
TGTGCCAGCAGCCCAATGAGCACCGGGGAGCTGTTTTTT
>TRBV19|TRBD2|14|few|TRBJ2-1
CASRREGQGNEQFF
TGTGCCAGTAGGCGGGAGGGCCAGGGCAATGAGCAGTTCTTC
>TRBV5-6|-|13|few|TRBJ1-2
CASSFQGNYGYTF
TGTGCCAGCAGCTTTCAGGGTAACTATGGCTACACCTTC
>TRBV27|TRBD2|19|-|TRBJ2-5
CASSTATISGGGPQETQYF
TGTGCCAGCAGCACAGCGACCATTAGCGGGGGGGGACCCCAAGAGACCCAGTACTTC
>TRBV6-2/TRBV6-3|TRBD1|14|-|TRBJ1-2
CASSDPGTGGGYTF
TGTGCCAGCAGTGATCCCGGGACAGGTGGTGGCTACACCTTC
>TRBV2|-|12|-|TRBJ2-7
CASGRDTYEQYF
TGTGCCAGCGGCCGGGACACCTACGAGCAGTACTTC
>TRBV28|-|16|-|TRBJ2-4
CASSPTGNLAKNIQYF
TGTGCCAGCAGCCCCACAGGGAACTTAGCCAAAAACATTCAGTACTTC
>TRBV29-1|-|13|-|TRBJ1-2
CSVRTATNYGYTF
TGCAGCGTGAGGACAGCTACTAACTATGGCTACACCTTC
>TRBV5-1|TRBD1|16|-|TRBJ1-1
CASSLGDRGGNTEAFF
TGCGCCAGCAGCTTGGGGGACAGGGGAGGGAACACTGAAGCTTTCTTT
>TRBV5-1|TRBD1|17|-|TRBJ2-3
CASSSSAGTGKVDTQYF
TGCGCCAGCAGCTCCAGCGCCGGGACAGGGAAGGTGGATACGCAGTATTTT
>TRBV7-9|-|15|-|TRBJ1-3
CASSLPSDSGNTIYF
TGTGCCAGCAGCTTACCCTCAGACTCTGGAAACACCATATATTTT
>TRBV2|TRBD2|14|few|TRBJ2-7
CASKGLAGPYEQYF
TGTGCCAGCAAGGGACTAGCGGGACCCTACGAGCAGTACTTC
>TRBV29-1|TRBD1|13|-|TRBJ2-1
CSGVTGGRNEQFF
TGCAGCGGGGTGACAGGGGGGAGGAATGAGCAGTTCTTC
>TRBV18|-|15|-|TRBJ1-1
CASSLNPGVGTEAFF
TGTGCCAGCTCACTTAACCCAGGGGTGGGGACTGAAGCTTTCTTT
>TRBV2|TRBD2|16|-|TRBJ2-2
CASSATSGMNTGELFF
TGTGCCAGCAGTGCAACTAGCGGGATGAACACCGGGGAGCTGTTTTTT